This T cell receptor beta chain was identified during a study of T cell responses to AZD1222 COVID-19 vaccine. Turning to the study itself: Pooling was applied to second doses at about 4 or about 12 weeks.

Germline V gene sequence: CDR1 SSHAT, CDR2 FNYEAQ (reference sequence). This CDR3 comprises 19 residues. TCRdb's table, derived via immunoSEQ multiplex PCR, lists solely in-frame clones and lacks some. This table holds approximately 120,000 clones, 88% found once. Study outcomes and limitations: Sampling captured repertoires only after the peak T cell response. The reported proportion of spike-specific TCRs targeting unmutated variant regions was nearly half. CD4 TCRs associated with vaccination spanned spike, dominating at 160-218 and 743-854.

Details on this clone: What it recognizes is unknown. The junction and the germline gene differ at one end; a read error may be behind it.

The rearrangement links TRBV7-7 to TRBJ1-3; a weak D match, TRBD1 (5 bases). This sample comprised peripheral blood, obtained on day 0 of AZD1222 vaccination. This receptor was taken from an adult in good health. The CDR3 loop is CASSLGRAMGQSSGNTIYF. The CDR3 region has the DNA TGTGCTAGCAGCTTGGGGAGGGCGATGGGGCAGTCCTCTGGAAACACCATATATTTT. Filled out from reference TRBV7-7 and TRBJ1-3, the complete variable domain reads GAGVSQSPRYKVTKRGQDVTLRCDPISSHATLYWYQQALGQGPEFLTYFNYEAQPDKSGLPSDRFSAERPEGSISTLTIQRTEQRDSAMYRCASSLGRAMGQSSGNTIYFGEGSWLTVV.